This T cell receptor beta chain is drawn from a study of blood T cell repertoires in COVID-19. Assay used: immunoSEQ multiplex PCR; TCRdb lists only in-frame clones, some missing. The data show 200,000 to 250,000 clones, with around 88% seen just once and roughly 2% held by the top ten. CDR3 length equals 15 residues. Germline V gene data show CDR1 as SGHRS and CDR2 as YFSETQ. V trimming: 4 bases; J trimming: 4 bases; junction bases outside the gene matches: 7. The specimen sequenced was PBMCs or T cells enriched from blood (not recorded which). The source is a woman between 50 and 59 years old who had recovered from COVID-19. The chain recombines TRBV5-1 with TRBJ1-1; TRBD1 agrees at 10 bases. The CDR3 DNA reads TGCGCCAGCAGCACAGACAGGGGGCGAAGCACTGAAGCTTTCTTT. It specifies CASSTDRGRSTEAFF.